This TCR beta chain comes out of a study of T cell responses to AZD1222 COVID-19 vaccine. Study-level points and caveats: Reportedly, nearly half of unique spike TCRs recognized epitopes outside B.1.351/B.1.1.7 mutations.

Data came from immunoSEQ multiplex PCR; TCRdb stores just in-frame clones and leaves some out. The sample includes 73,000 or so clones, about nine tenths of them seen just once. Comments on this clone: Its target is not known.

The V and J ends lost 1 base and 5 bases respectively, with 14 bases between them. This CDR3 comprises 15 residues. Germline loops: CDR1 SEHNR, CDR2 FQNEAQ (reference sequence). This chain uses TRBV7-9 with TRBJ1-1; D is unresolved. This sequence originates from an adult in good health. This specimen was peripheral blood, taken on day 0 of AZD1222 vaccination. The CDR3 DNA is TGTGCCAGCAGCTTAGAGGTGGTTATGGGGACTGAAGCTTTCTTT. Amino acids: CASSLEVVMGTEAFF.